The 30 T cell receptor beta chains given below trace back to one sample, sequenced in a study of radiotherapy plus CTLA-4 blockade in lung cancer. Sequencing used immunoSEQ multiplex PCR; TCRdb keeps in-frame clones, though not all of them. Of about 60,000 clones listed, approximately 82% are singletons. The input for sequencing was peripheral blood, taken from a patient treated with radiotherapy plus ipilimumab. The receptors here all came from a human donor with non-small cell lung cancer who had a partial response to radiotherapy plus ipilimumab.

This sequence joins TRBV5-1 and TRBJ2-1, with 8 bases aligning to TRBD2. The CDR3 length is 15 residues. Germline lookup yields CDR1 SGHRS and CDR2 YFSETQ. The V segment lost 3 bases and the J segment 0 bases; nucleotides outside the gene matches: 2. The CDR3 DNA reads as TGCGCCAGCAGCTCAGGACTAGCCTCCTACAATGAGCAGTTCTTC. This translates into CASSSGLASYNEQFF.

The V and J genes are TRBV7-7 and TRBJ2-5, with D possibly being TRBD1 (6 bases). The tail of the sequence fits TRBJ2-7 better, so the J call may be wrong. CDR1 SSHAT and CDR2 FNYEAQ come from the germline V gene (reference sequence). This CDR3 has 13 amino acids. This CDR3 is CASSFSQGNEQYF. CDR3 bases: TGTGCCAGCAGCTTCTCACAGGGAAACGAGCAGTACTTC.

The chain links TRBV5-4 to TRBJ1-6; TRBD1 might be the D (6 bases). CDR3 length: 16 residues. Trimming removed 2 bases at V and 9 bases at J, with 18 bases between. CDR1 is SGHNT and CDR2 is YYREEE in the germline V gene (reference sequence). CDR3 in amino acids: CASSLGGPHAASPLHF. DNA of the CDR3: TGTGCCAGCAGCTTAGGGGGTCCCCACGCTGCTTCACCCCTCCACTTT.

The chain employs TRBV27 and TRBJ2-1, with TRBD1 as a possible D gene (7 bases). Germline CDR1 reads MNHEY; CDR2 reads SMNVEV (reference sequence). V gave up 5 bases and J gave up 14 bases, with 28 bases separating them. The CDR3 sequence is 16 residues long. The CDR3 bases are TGTGCCAGCAGTCCGTCGACAGGGTTAGCGGTATACGTTGAGTTCTTC. Translating gives CASSPSTGLAVYVEFF.

The gene calls are TRBV9 and TRBJ2-1; TRBD2 agrees at 8 bases. J was trimmed by 8 bases and V by 0 bases; bases with no gene match: 7. Germline-derived CDR1 and CDR2 are SGDLS and YYNGEE. The CDR3 length is 15 residues. CDR3 sequence reads: CASSVGAIAGHEQFF. The CDR3 region has the DNA TGTGCCAGCAGCGTAGGAGCGATAGCGGGACATGAGCAGTTCTTC. The variable domain in full, completed from reference TRBV9 and TRBJ2-1, reads DSGVTQTPKHLITATGQRVTLRCSPRSGDLSVYWYQQSLDQGLQFLIQYYNGEERAKGNILERFSAQQFPDLHSELNLSSLELGDSALYFCASSVGAIAGHEQFFGPGTRLTVL.

The rearrangement links TRBV28 to TRBJ2-5; D perhaps matches TRBD1 (6 bases). V was trimmed by 5 bases and J by 0 bases, leaving 10 bases between them. Germline CDR1 reads MDHEN; CDR2 reads SYDVKM. The CDR3 sequence is 14 residues long. The CDR3 coding sequence is TGTGCCAGCAGTCTACAGGGTTACCAAGAGACCCAGTACTTC. It codes for CASSLQGYQETQYF.

J is TRBJ1-2 and V is TRBV27; 9 nucleotides agree with TRBD1. Trimming cost V 6 bases and J 4 bases; bases outside gene matches: 6. There are 14 residues in the CDR3. Germline values: CDR1 MNHEY, CDR2 SMNVEV (reference sequence). The CDR3 region is CASRPTGQGYGYTF. DNA of the CDR3: TGTGCCAGCAGGCCCACGGGACAGGGCTATGGCTACACCTTC.

CDR3 amino acids: CASSSPPTSGRLYNEQFF. The CDR3 DNA sequence: TGTGCCAGCAGCTCTCCCCCTACTAGCGGGAGGTTATACAATGAGCAGTTCTTC. The rearrangement joins TRBV7-9 to TRBJ2-1; 12 bases align to TRBD2. CDR1 SEHNR and CDR2 FQNEAQ come from the germline V gene (reference sequence). CDR3 length: 18 amino acids. V lost 4 bases, J lost 4 bases, and 11 bases stayed unmatched.

The rearrangement links TRBV4-1 to TRBJ2-3; maybe TRBD1 (6 bases). CDR1 and CDR2 from the germline V gene are MGHRA and YSYEKL. V lost 4 bases and J lost 1, with 15 bases in between. The CDR3 runs to 16 residues. The CDR3 nucleotides read TGCGCCAGCAGCCTACAACAGGGACGGGGCACAGATACGCAGTATTTT. Translating gives CASSLQQGRGTDTQYF.

V gene TRBV6-5 combines with J gene TRBJ2-1; TRBD2 matches 7 bases. Germline assignment: CDR1 MNHEY and CDR2 SVGAGI. CDR3 length: 16 amino acids. V lost 0 bases, J lost 3 bases, and 5 bases stayed unmatched. CDR3 protein: CASSYSTTGGYNEQFF. For the CDR3, the DNA is TGTGCCAGCAGTTACTCGACAACGGGAGGCTACAATGAGCAGTTCTTC.

The genes are TRBV9 and TRBJ2-5; 9 bases map to TRBD1. V lost 2 bases, J lost 3 bases, and 5 bases stayed unmatched. The CDR3 totals 15 residues. CDR1 and CDR2 from the germline V gene are SGDLS and YYNGEE. The CDR3 nucleotides read TGTGCCAGCAGCGTTTCGGGACAGGGAAAAGAGACCCAGTACTTC. Translating it yields CASSVSGQGKETQYF.

The chain combines TRBV2 with TRBJ1-4; D is unclear. The CDR3 has 11 amino acids. Trimming pared 7 bases from V and 5 bases from J, leaving 5 bases between. Germline CDR1 is SNHLY and CDR2 is FYNNEI. CDR3: CASTRNEKLFF. In nucleotides, the CDR3 is TGTGCCAGCACCAGGAATGAAAAACTGTTTTTT.

This sequence joins TRBV15 and TRBJ1-4; maybe TRBD1 (6 bases). V lost 1 base, J lost 8 bases, and 14 bases lay in between. CDR3 length: 15 amino acids. Germline V lookup: CDR1 LNHNV, CDR2 YYDKDF (reference sequence). The CDR3 spells CATSRGQGFDEKLFF. The CDR3 DNA sequence: TGTGCCACCAGCAGAGGGCAGGGGTTTGACGAAAAACTGTTTTTT.

This sequence joins TRBV5-4 and TRBJ2-5, with 10 bases that match TRBD2. The germline gives CDR1 SGHNT, CDR2 YYREEE (reference sequence). Unmatched junction bases numbered 4, after V lost 4 bases and J lost 1 base. The CDR3 spans 15 residues. The CDR3 reads CASSRGTSVQETQYF. For the CDR3, the DNA is TGTGCCAGCAGCCGGGGGACTAGCGTCCAAGAGACCCAGTACTTC.

The chain recombines TRBV27 with TRBJ2-7, with a weak D call TRBD2 (5 bases). The germline CDR1 and CDR2 sequences are MNHEY and SMNVEV (reference sequence). Trimming removed 1 base at V and 0 bases at J, with 10 bases between. CDR3 length: 15 residues. The CDR3 bases are TGTGCCAGCAGTTTATTAACCGGGATCTCCTACGAGCAGTACTTC. Translated, it gives CASSLLTGISYEQYF.

The rearrangement uses TRBV6-5 and TRBJ2-7; TRBD2 might be the D (5 bases). Trimming stripped 6 bases from V and 1 base from J, with 10 bases between. Germline CDR1 MNHEY, CDR2 SVGAGI. The CDR3 spans 13 residues. CDR3 in amino acids: CASRPGSSYEQYF. For the CDR3, the DNA is TGTGCCAGCAGGCCGGGATCGTCCTACGAGCAGTACTTC.

As concerns this clone: Distinct nucleotide sequences in the sample also encode this CDR3. V usage is TRBV9 and J usage is TRBJ1-3; D remains unclear. The CDR3 contains 16 residues. Trimming pared 0 bases from V and 0 bases from J, leaving 10 bases between. CDR1 and CDR2 (germline): SGDLS, YYNGEE. CDR3 amino acids: CASSVALAGSGNTIYF. The CDR3 DNA follows: TGTGCCAGCAGCGTAGCTTTGGCGGGCTCTGGAAACACCATATATTTT.

The chain couples TRBV10-2 to TRBJ1-2; D perhaps matches TRBD1 (6 bases). Trimming took off 0 bases at V and 1 base at J, with 21 bases between the two ends. The CDR3 is made up of 19 amino acids. CDR1 is WSHSY, CDR2 SAAADI, per germline. This CDR3 reads CASSESPTHRDTNNYGYTF. CDR3 sequence (DNA): TGCGCCAGCAGTGAGTCTCCAACACACAGGGACACGAATAACTATGGCTACACCTTC.

In nucleotides, the CDR3 is TGCGCCAGCAGTCATAGCGGGAGCCAAGAGACCCAGTACTTC. Amino acid sequence: CASSHSGSQETQYF. The genes are TRBV10-2 and TRBJ2-5; 9 bases agree with TRBD2. V trimming: 5 bases; J trimming: 1 base; junction bases outside the gene matches: 2. The CDR3 covers 14 residues. Per the germline V gene, CDR1 is WSHSY and CDR2 is SAAADI.

The chain couples TRBV6-5 to TRBJ1-1, with 8 bases that match TRBD1. Germline lookup yields CDR1 MNHEY and CDR2 SVGAGI. The ends lost 6 bases at V and 0 bases at J; junction bases unmatched: 3. There are 14 residues in the CDR3. CDR3 region: CASRPRGLNTEAFF. In DNA, the CDR3 is TGTGCCAGCAGGCCCAGGGGGCTGAACACTGAAGCTTTCTTT.

The CDR3 coding sequence is TGTGCCAGTAGCTTGGCAGGGGCGGCGGGTCAGCCCCAGCATTTT. It encodes CASSLAGAAGQPQHF. The rearrangement links TRBV19 to TRBJ1-5, with D possibly TRBD1 on 6 matching bases. This CDR3 is 15 amino acids long. V gave up 6 bases and J gave up 6 bases, with 18 bases separating them. The germline V gene encodes CDR1 LNHDA and CDR2 SQIVND (reference sequence).

The sample holds a few counts of this clone. The V and J genes are TRBV2 and TRBJ1-2; no definite D call. The CDR3 length is 13 residues. Germline V lookup: CDR1 SNHLY, CDR2 FYNNEI. V lost 0 bases to trimming and J lost 8 bases, with 10 bases between them. CDR3 nucleotide sequence: TGTGCCAGCAGTGAAGCTCAAAACGGGGGCTACACCTTC. This translates into CASSEAQNGGYTF.

The V gene is TRBV6-6, the J gene TRBJ2-5; D gene uncertain. The J call may be wrong; the DNA end is better matched by TRBJ2-7. In germline, CDR1 is MNHNY, CDR2 SVGAGI (reference sequence). The CDR3 length is 12 residues. The CDR3: CASSSVPHEQYF. CDR3 DNA: TGTGCCAGCAGCTCGGTCCCCCACGAGCAGTACTTC.

V and J are TRBV14 and TRBJ2-5; possible D gene TRBD1, 6 bases. V lost 3 bases, J lost 1 base, and 12 bases lay in between. Germline V gives CDR1 SGHDN, CDR2 FVKESK. The CDR3 has 15 residues. The CDR3 sequence: CASSQGTNFQETQYF. The CDR3 region has the DNA TGTGCCAGCAGCCAGGGGACAAATTTCCAAGAGACCCAGTACTTC.

CDR3 in DNA: TGCGCCAGCAGCTTGGCCGGACAGGGAGGGAATGAAAAACTGTTTTTT. Its translation is CASSLAGQGGNEKLFF. This sequence joins TRBV5-1 and TRBJ1-4; 8 bases agree with TRBD1. The CDR3 sequence is 16 residues long. The V segment lost 0 bases and the J segment 5 bases; nucleotides outside the gene matches: 6. Germline V gene lookup returns CDR1 SGHRS and CDR2 YFSETQ.

A single count supports this clone. The V gene is TRBV7-2, the J gene TRBJ2-1, with D unresolved. There are 13 residues in the CDR3. Trimming cost V 6 bases and J 3 bases, with 9 bases left between them. The germline V gene has CDR1 SGHTA and CDR2 FQGNSA. CDR3 nucleotides: TGTGCCAGCAGTCACGACTTCTACAATGAGCAGTTCTTC. Its protein product is CASSHDFYNEQFF.

The chain couples TRBV27 to TRBJ2-7; 12 positions agree with TRBD2. V was clipped by 5 bases and J by 6 bases; unmatched bases: 11. The CDR3 totals 16 residues. Germline V gene data show CDR1 as MNHEY and CDR2 as SMNVEV (reference sequence). Here the CDR3 DNA reads TGTGCCAGCAGTCTAGCGGGAGGGCTGGGGGGCCCCGAGCAGTACTTC. Its translation: CASSLAGGLGGPEQYF.

The rearrangement joins TRBV13 to TRBJ2-5; D perhaps matches TRBD2 (6 bases). The CDR3 covers 14 residues. Per the germline V gene, CDR1 is PRHDT and CDR2 is FYEKMQ (reference sequence). The V end was cut by 5 bases, the J end by 5 bases, with 15 bases between. The CDR3 DNA sequence: TGTGCCAGCAGCCCAGCAGATGGGGGGGAGACCCAGTACTTC. The encoded protein is CASSPADGGETQYF.

The V call is TRBV5-5, the J call TRBJ2-7, with a tentative D call TRBD2 (6 bases). The CDR3 has 19 residues. Per the germline V gene, CDR1 is SGHKS and CDR2 is YYEKEE (reference sequence). V lost 0 bases and J lost 7, with 29 bases in between. The CDR3 is CASSLEGDSVHNRRGEQYF. CDR3 DNA sequence: TGTGCCAGCAGCTTGGAAGGGGACTCTGTACACAACCGGCGTGGGGAGCAGTACTTC.

This sequence joins TRBV7-6 and TRBJ1-1; TRBD1 might be the D (6 bases). The CDR3 consists of 15 residues. Per the germline V gene, CDR1 is SGHVS and CDR2 is FNYEAQ. Trimming removed 4 bases at V and 4 bases at J, with 16 bases between. The CDR3 nucleotides read TGTGCCAGCAGCTCTGGGGTACAGGGTTCCACTGAAGCTTTCTTT. Protein: CASSSGVQGSTEAFF.